Below, 20 T cell receptor beta chains from the same sample are listed, as sequenced in a study of regulatory T cells in long-lasting Graves disease. Building of the TCR beta libraries involved iRepertoire HTBI primers and Arm-PCR of CDR3 regions. Each CDR3 protein is one row after TCRdb ran MiXCR on the multiplex PCR reads. The table includes approximately 400,000 distinct CDR3 sequences, less than 25% detected once. Stated time point: persistent/refractory GD, antithyroid drugs over 5 years with positive TRAb. Construction of the TCR library relied on RNA isolated from PBMCs. The input for sequencing was peripheral blood mononuclear cells (PBMCs), taken when the disease was refractory, from a patient treated with antithyroid drugs. These receptors came from a female donor with Graves disease.

This clonotype was detected ten times or more. The CDR3 bases are TGTGCCAGCAGAATAACAGGGTTCGTTACAACTAATGAAAAACTGTTTTTT. Translation gives CASRITGFVTTNEKLFF. The chain joins TRBV6-1 to TRBJ1-4; D may be TRBD1 (6 bases). This CDR3 has 17 residues. The germline CDR1 and CDR2 sequences are MNHNS and SASEGT. V dropped 6 bases and J dropped 0 bases, with 17 bases sitting between them.

The rearrangement joins TRBV4-1 to TRBJ2-2, with 11 positions matching TRBD2. The CDR3 runs to 17 residues. Trimming cost V 1 base and J 1 base; bases outside gene matches: 2. Germline assignment: CDR1 MGHRA and CDR2 YSYEKL. The chain's CDR3 is CASSQGLAGRNTGELFF. DNA for the CDR3: TGCGCCAGCAGCCAAGGACTAGCGGGAAGGAACACCGGGGAGCTGTTTTTT.

This clonotype was counted at least ten times. The CDR3 here is CASSSAGQGAREQYF. CDR3 DNA: TGTGCCAGCAGCTCGGCCGGGCAGGGGGCAAGGGAGCAGTACTTC. V gene TRBV7-9 combines with J gene TRBJ2-7; TRBD1 matches at 8 bases. The V and J ends lost 4 bases and 7 bases, in that order; junction bases with no gene match: 12. There are 15 residues in the CDR3. Germline V lookup: CDR1 SEHNR, CDR2 FQNEAQ (reference sequence).

This clonotype was recorded many times. The V call is TRBV20-1, the J call TRBJ1-2; no reliable D call. The V end was cut by 0 bases, the J end by 4 bases, with 18 bases between. Germline CDR1 is DFQATT and CDR2 is SNEGSKA (reference sequence). The CDR3 extends over 16 amino acids. CDR3 bases: TGCAGTGCTAGAGATCCCTCCCCCGGAGGGAGCTATGGCTACACCTTC. Its translation: CSARDPSPGGSYGYTF.

This chain connects TRBV30 to TRBJ2-6; D is uncertain. Germline values: CDR1 GTSNPN, CDR2 SVGIG (reference sequence). The V end lost 7 bases, the J end lost 1 base, and 5 bases lay between the germline ends. The CDR3 runs 12 residues. In DNA form, the CDR3 reads TGTGCCTTGGTATCTGGGGCCAACGTCCTGACTTTC. Translating it yields CALVSGANVLTF.

This clonotype was recorded a few times. The J gene is TRBJ1-1, the V gene TRBV7-8; a weak D match, TRBD1 (5 bases). CDR1 is SGHVS, CDR2 FQNEAQ, per germline. This CDR3 comprises 17 residues. Trimming stripped 1 base from V and 4 bases from J, with 19 bases between. The CDR3 nucleotides read TGTGCCAGCAGCTTAGTTTCCAGGGTCCCGCGGGGCACTGAAGCTTTCTTT. Translating gives CASSLVSRVPRGTEAFF.

V is TRBV6-1 and J is TRBJ1-6; 9 bases line up with TRBD1. Germline-derived CDR1 and CDR2 are MNHNS and SASEGT. This CDR3 contains 15 residues. V dropped 4 bases and J dropped 12; count of bases not matched to a gene: 10. In DNA, the CDR3 is TGTGCCAGCAGTGTTCAGGGACAGGGAACTTTACCCCTCCACTTT. This encodes CASSVQGQGTLPLHF.

This clonotype was recorded a few times. This chain links TRBV10-2 with TRBJ1-2, with 11 bases fitting TRBD1. This CDR3 spans 15 amino acids. V lost 0 bases and J lost 8; bases outside the gene matches: 5. CDR1 is WSHSY and CDR2 is SAAADI in the germline V gene. CDR3 coding DNA: TGCGCCAGCAGTGAGTCGCCGGGGACAGGGGGAGGCTACACCTTC. This gives the protein CASSESPGTGGGYTF.

Ten or more counts support this clonotype. This chain connects TRBV30 to TRBJ1-5; D call uncertain. The germline V gene has CDR1 GTSNPN and CDR2 SVGIG (reference sequence). The CDR3 totals 17 residues. With 0 bases removed from V and 4 bases from J, the gap between germline ends came to 19 bases. The CDR3 loop reads CAWSVRVSPLGNQPQHF. Here the CDR3 DNA reads TGTGCCTGGAGTGTACGGGTCAGCCCCCTAGGGAATCAGCCCCAGCATTTT.

This clonotype was seen ten or more times. V gene TRBV6-5 combines with J gene TRBJ1-1; no firm D call. Germline V gives CDR1 MNHEY, CDR2 SVGAGI. V was clipped by 0 bases and J by 7 bases, with 15 bases between them. The CDR3 runs 15 residues. The CDR3 nucleotides are TGTGCCAGCAGTTACTCTTTCGGGTACGACGATGAAGCTTTCTTT. Its protein product is CASSYSFGYDDEAFF.

This clonotype was seen only a few times. This chain links TRBV12-3 or TRBV12-4 with TRBJ1-2; D is unresolved. V dropped 7 bases and J dropped 3 bases, with 12 bases sitting between them. The CDR3 is made up of 13 amino acids. CDR3 DNA sequence: TGTGCCAGCAAAGTCAGGTACCACTATGGCTACACCTTC. Protein product: CASKVRYHYGYTF.

The V call is TRBV7-3, the J call TRBJ2-7; a possible D gene is TRBD2 (6 bases). The CDR3 consists of 14 residues. V gave up 4 bases and J gave up 2 bases, with 12 bases separating them. Germline V gene data show CDR1 as SGHTA and CDR2 as FQGTGA. The CDR3 DNA reads TGTGCCAGCAGCTGGGACTTTCCTCCCTACGAGCAGTACTTC. This sequence encodes CASSWDFPPYEQYF.

Ten or more counts support this clonotype. J is TRBJ1-3 and V is TRBV20-1; 7 bases align to TRBD1. From germline, CDR1 is DFQATT and CDR2 SNEGSKA (reference sequence). The CDR3 has 13 residues. The V segment lost 6 bases and the J segment 1 base; nucleotides outside the gene matches: 3. The CDR3: CSATTGSGNTIYF. In DNA form, the CDR3 reads TGCAGTGCCACGACAGGGTCTGGAAACACCATATATTTT.

This clonotype has just a few counts. The chain combines TRBV27 with TRBJ2-4; D might be TRBD1 (7 bases). Deletions cut 6 bases from V and 5 bases from J, with 14 bases between. CDR1 is MNHEY, CDR2 SMNVEV, per germline (reference sequence). The CDR3 has 14 residues. The CDR3 DNA is TGTGCCAGCAGAAATCAGGGGGGTGAAAACATTCAGTACTTC. As protein: CASRNQGGENIQYF.

This clonotype was seen ten or more times. The rearrangement joins TRBV13 to TRBJ2-5; 13 nucleotides align to TRBD2. V was clipped by 5 bases and J by 0 bases; unmatched bases: 9. Germline V lookup: CDR1 PRHDT, CDR2 FYEKMQ (reference sequence). The CDR3 extends over 18 amino acids. CDR3 region: CASSLGTSGKMYQETQYF. The CDR3 bases are TGTGCCAGCAGCCTGGGGACTAGCGGGAAAATGTACCAAGAGACCCAGTACTTC.

The rearrangement links TRBV7-9 to TRBJ2-4; a possible D gene is TRBD1 (6 bases). Germline assignment: CDR1 SEHNR and CDR2 FQNEAQ (reference sequence). The CDR3 is made up of 14 amino acids. Trimming shortened V by 5 bases and J by 2 bases, and 10 bases separated the two germline ends. The CDR3 sequence is CASSPTGSKNIQYF. CDR3 nucleotides: TGTGCCAGCAGCCCCACAGGGTCCAAAAACATTCAGTACTTC.

This clonotype was seen ten or more times. V usage is TRBV29-1 and J usage is TRBJ1-2; TRBD1 is a possible D gene (6 bases). The CDR3 loop spans 13 amino acids. Germline V gene data show CDR1 as SQVTM and CDR2 as ANQGSEA. The V and J ends lost 5 bases and 3 bases respectively, with 13 bases between them. As DNA, the CDR3 is TGCAGCGTTAGAGGGGGGGATTACTATGGCTACACCTTC. It encodes CSVRGGDYYGYTF. Full variable domain (missing parts from reference TRBV29-1 and TRBJ1-2): SAVISQKPSRDICQRGTSLTIQCQVDSQVTMMFWYRQQPGQSLTLIATANQGSEATYESGFVIDKFPISRPNLTFSTLTVSNMSPEDSSIYLCSVRGGDYYGYTFGSGTRLTVV.

The chain uses TRBV19 and TRBJ2-5; unclear D gene. V gave up 4 bases and J gave up 1 base, with 4 bases separating them. The CDR3 has 12 residues. Looked up from germline, CDR1 is LNHDA and CDR2 is SQIVND (reference sequence). The CDR3 spells CASSKTQETQYF. Written as DNA, the CDR3 is TGTGCCAGTAGTAAGACCCAAGAGACCCAGTACTTC.

This clonotype was detected ten times or more. CDR3: CASSMKGYTGELFF. CDR3 nucleotides: TGTGCCAGCAGCATGAAGGGCTACACCGGGGAGCTGTTTTTT. J is TRBJ2-2 and V is TRBV11-3, with D unresolved. The CDR3 runs to 14 residues. Germline CDR1 and CDR2: SGHNT and YENEEA. With 5 bases removed from V and 3 bases from J, the gap between germline ends came to 10 bases. The full variable domain, its missing parts supplied by reference TRBV11-3 and TRBJ2-2, is EAGVVQSPRYKIIEKKQPVAFWCNPISGHNTLYWYLQNLGQGPELLIRYENEEAVDDSQLPKDRFSAERLKGVDSTLKIQPAELGDSAVYLCASSMKGYTGELFFGEGSRLTVL.

This clonotype showed up just a few times. The V call is TRBV3-1, the J call TRBJ2-7; D not certain. CDR1 and CDR2 (germline): LGHDT, YNNKEL (reference sequence). CDR3 size: 14 residues. V lost 2 bases to trimming and J lost 0 bases, with 8 bases between them. The CDR3, as DNA: TGTGCCAGCAGCCAACCCCCCCCCTCCTACGAGCAGTACTTC. This encodes CASSQPPPSYEQYF.